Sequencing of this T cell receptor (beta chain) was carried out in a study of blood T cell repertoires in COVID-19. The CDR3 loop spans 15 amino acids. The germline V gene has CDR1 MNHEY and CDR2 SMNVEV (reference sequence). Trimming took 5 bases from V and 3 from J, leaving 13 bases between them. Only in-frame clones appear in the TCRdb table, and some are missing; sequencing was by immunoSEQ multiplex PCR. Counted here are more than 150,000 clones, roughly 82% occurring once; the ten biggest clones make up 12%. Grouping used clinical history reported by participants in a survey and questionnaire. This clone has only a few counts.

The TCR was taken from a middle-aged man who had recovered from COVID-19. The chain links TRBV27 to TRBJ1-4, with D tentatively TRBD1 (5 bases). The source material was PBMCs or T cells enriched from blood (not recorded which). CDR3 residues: CASSPLGGANEKLFF. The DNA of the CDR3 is TGTGCCAGCAGTCCCCTTGGGGGGGCTAATGAAAAACTGTTTTTT.